The sequence of this TCR beta chain was determined in a study of CD8 T cells in ankylosing spondylitis. Study outcomes and limitations: Among TCR beta sequences, a motif of several highly homologous variants appeared characteristic of ankylosing spondylitis blood. Disease-associated clones were reportedly significantly overrepresented in matched ankylosing spondylitis synovial fluid. Peripheral blood held disease-linked clones only at relatively low frequency, and these were CD8+.

Quantitative barcoded 5'-RACE was used to prepare TCR beta libraries. TCRdb passed the 5' RACE reads through MiXCR, listing each CDR3 protein once. The sample includes approximately 290,000 distinct CDR3 sequences, less than 25% of them seen just once. The V gene lost 2 bases and the J gene lost 3 bases, with 9 bases spanning the gap. CDR3 length equals 14 residues. Looked up from germline, CDR1 is SGHVS and CDR2 is FNYEAQ. With regard to this clonotype: Its antigen remains unidentified.

The TCR comes from a female donor with ankylosing spondylitis or in good health (not recorded which). Sequenced: blood, either unsorted or a sorted T cell fraction (not recorded which). This chain connects TRBV7-6 to TRBJ2-3; no clear D gene. CDR3 residues: CASSLPVSTDTQYF. In nucleotides, the CDR3 is TGTGCCAGCAGCTTACCGGTTTCTACAGATACGCAGTATTTT.